This note documents a single TCR beta chain sequence. Generated by immunoSEQ multiplex PCR, the TCRdb table keeps only in-frame clones and is missing some. Among over 5,000 clones listed, roughly 90% were seen once. This specimen comes from a study of hypomethylating agent response in myelodysplastic syndrome. Overall study: Of these patients, 6 or 7 responded (complete response or hematologic improvement) and five did not.

The clonotype originates from a human donor with myelodysplastic syndrome. This material consisted of bone marrow, taken before or after starting hypomethylating agent treatment for myelodysplastic syndrome (not recorded which).

Written as DNA, the CDR3 is TGTGCCAGCAGCCGCGACAGGTCCAATGAGCAGTTCTTC. Translation gives CASSRDRSNEQFF. The V call is TRBV11-2, the J call TRBJ2-1; possibly TRBD1 for D (6 bases). V lost 5 bases and J lost 6, with 11 bases in between. This CDR3 is 13 amino acids long. Germline-derived CDR1 and CDR2 are SGHAT and FQNNGV.